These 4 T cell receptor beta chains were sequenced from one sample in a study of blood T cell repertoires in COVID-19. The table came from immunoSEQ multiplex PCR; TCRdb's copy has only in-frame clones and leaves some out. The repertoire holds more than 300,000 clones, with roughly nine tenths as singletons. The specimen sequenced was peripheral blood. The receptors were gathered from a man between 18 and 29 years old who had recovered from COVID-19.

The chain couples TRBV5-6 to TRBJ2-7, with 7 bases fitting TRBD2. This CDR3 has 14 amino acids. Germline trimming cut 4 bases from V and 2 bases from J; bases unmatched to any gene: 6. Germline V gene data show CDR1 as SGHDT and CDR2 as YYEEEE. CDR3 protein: CASSTGGLAYEQYF. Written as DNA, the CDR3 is TGTGCCAGCAGCACGGGGGGACTCGCCTACGAGCAGTACTTC.

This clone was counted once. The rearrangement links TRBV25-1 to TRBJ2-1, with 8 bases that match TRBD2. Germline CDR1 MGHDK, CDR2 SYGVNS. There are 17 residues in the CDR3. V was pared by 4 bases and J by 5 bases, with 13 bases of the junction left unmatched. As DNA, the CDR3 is TGTGCCAGCAGTGTTCCAGAGCGGGAGTGGGGTAACAATGAGCAGTTCTTC. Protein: CASSVPEREWGNNEQFF. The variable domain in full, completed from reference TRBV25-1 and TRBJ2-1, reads EADIYQTPRYLVIGTGKKITLECSQTMGHDKMYWYQQDPGMELHLIHYSYGVNSTEKGDLSSESTVSRIRTEHFPLTLESARPSHTSQYLCASSVPEREWGNNEQFFGPGTRLTVL.

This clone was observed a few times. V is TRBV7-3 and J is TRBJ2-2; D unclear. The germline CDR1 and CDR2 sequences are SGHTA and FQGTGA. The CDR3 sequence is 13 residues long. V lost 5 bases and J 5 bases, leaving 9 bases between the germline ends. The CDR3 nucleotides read TGTGCCAGCAGCGGCGGTGATACCGGGGAGCTGTTTTTT. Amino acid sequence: CASSGGDTGELFF.

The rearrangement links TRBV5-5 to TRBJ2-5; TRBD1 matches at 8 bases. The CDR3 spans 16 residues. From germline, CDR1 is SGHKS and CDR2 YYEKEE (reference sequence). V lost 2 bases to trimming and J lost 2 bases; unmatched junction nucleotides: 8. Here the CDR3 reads CASSFAGGAHQETQYF. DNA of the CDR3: TGTGCCAGCAGCTTCGCAGGGGGCGCCCATCAAGAGACCCAGTACTTC.